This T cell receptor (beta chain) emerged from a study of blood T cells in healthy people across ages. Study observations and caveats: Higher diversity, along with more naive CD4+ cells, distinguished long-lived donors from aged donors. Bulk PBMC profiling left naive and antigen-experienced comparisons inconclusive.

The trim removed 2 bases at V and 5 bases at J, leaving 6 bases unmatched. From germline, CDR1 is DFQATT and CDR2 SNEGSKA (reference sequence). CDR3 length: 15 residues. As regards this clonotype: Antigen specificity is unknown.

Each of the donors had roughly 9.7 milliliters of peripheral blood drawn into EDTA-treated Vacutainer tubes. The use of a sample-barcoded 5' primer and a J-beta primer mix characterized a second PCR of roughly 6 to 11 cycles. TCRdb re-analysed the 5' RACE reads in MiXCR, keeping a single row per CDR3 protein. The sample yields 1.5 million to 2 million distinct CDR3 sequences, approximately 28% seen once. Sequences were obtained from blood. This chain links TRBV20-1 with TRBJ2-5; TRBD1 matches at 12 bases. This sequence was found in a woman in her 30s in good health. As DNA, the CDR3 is TGCAGTGCTAGACATGGGACAGGGGGCTACGAGACCCAGTACTTC. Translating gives CSARHGTGGYETQYF.